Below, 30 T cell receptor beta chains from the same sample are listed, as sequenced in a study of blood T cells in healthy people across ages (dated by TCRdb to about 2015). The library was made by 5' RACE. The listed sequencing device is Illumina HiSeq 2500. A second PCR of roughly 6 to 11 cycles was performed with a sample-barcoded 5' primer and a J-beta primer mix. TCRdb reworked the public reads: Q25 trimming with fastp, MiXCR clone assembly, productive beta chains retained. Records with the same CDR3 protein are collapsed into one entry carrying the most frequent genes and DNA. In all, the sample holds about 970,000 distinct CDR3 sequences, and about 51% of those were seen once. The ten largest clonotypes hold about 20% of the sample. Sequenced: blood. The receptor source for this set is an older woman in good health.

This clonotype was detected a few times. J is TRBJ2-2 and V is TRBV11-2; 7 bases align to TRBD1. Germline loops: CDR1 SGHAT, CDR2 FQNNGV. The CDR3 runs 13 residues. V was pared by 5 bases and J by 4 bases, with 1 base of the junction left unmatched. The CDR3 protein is CASSAGGTGELFF. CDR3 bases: TGTGCCAGCAGCGCAGGGGGCACCGGGGAGCTGTTTTTT.

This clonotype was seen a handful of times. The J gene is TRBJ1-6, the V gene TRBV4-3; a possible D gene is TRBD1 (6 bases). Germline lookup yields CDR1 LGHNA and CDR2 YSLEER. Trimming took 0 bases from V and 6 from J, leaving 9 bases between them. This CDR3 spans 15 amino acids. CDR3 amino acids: CASSQEGQLNSPLHF. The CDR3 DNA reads TGCGCCAGCAGCCAAGAGGGACAACTTAATTCACCCCTCCACTTT.

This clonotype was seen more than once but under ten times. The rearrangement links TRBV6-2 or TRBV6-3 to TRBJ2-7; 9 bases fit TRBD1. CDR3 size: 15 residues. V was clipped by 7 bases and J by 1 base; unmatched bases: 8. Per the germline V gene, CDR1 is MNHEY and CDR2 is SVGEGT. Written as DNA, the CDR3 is TGTGCCAGCACCGTCCCGGGACAGGGATCCTACGAGCAGTACTTC. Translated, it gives CASTVPGQGSYEQYF.

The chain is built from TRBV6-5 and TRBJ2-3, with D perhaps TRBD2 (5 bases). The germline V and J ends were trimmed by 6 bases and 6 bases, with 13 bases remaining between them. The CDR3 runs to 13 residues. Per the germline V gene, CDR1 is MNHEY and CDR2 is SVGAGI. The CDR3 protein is CASRKSLADTQYF. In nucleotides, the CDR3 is TGTGCCAGCAGGAAATCGTTAGCGGATACGCAGTATTTT.

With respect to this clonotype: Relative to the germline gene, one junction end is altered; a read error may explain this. The CDR3 reads CASSGTSPYERYF. The DNA for the CDR3 is TGTGCCAGCAGCGGGACCTCACCCTACGAGCGGTACTTC. The rearrangement links TRBV6-1 to TRBJ2-7, with D perhaps assigned TRBD1 or TRBD2 (5 bases each). In germline, CDR1 is MNHNS, CDR2 SASEGT. This CDR3 spans 13 amino acids.

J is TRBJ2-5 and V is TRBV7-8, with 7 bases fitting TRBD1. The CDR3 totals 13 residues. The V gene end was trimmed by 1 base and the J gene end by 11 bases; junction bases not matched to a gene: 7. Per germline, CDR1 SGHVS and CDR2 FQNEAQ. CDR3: CASSLGPGGEQYF. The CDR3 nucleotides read TGTGCCAGCAGCTTAGGGCCAGGGGGTGAGCAGTACTTC.

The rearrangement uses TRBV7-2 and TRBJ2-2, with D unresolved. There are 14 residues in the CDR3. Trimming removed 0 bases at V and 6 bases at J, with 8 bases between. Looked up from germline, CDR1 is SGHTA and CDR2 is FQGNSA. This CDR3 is CASSLARQSGELFF. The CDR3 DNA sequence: TGTGCCAGCAGCTTAGCAAGACAATCCGGGGAGCTGTTTTTT.

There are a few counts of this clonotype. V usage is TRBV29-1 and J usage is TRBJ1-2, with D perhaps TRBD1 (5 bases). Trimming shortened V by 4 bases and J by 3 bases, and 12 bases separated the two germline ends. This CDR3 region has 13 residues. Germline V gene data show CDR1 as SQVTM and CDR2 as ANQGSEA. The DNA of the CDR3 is TGCAGCGTTGCGCCCGGGGCTGACTATGGCTACACCTTC. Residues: CSVAPGADYGYTF. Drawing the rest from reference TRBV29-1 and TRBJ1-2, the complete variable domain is SAVISQKPSRDICQRGTSLTIQCQVDSQVTMMFWYRQQPGQSLTLIATANQGSEATYESGFVIDKFPISRPNLTFSTLTVSNMSPEDSSIYLCSVAPGADYGYTFGSGTRLTVV.

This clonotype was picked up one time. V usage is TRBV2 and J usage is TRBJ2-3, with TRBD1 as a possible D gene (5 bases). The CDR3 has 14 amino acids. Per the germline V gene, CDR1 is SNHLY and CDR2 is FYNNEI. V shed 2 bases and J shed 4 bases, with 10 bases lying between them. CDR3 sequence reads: CASSESRVSDTQYF. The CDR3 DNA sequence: TGTGCCAGCAGTGAAAGCAGGGTTTCAGATACGCAGTATTTT.

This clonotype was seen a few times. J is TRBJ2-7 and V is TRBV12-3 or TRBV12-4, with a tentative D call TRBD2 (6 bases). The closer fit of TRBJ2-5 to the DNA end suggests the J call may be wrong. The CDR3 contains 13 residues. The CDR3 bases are TGTGCCAGCAGTTTTGGCGGGGTTGGGACCCAGTACTTC. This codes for CASSFGGVGTQYF.

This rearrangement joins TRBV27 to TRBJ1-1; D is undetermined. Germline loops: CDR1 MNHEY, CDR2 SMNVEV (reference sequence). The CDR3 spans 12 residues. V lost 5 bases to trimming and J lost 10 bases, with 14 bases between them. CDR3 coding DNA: TGTGCCAGCAGTCCGTTCGGGGAGCGAGCTTTCTTT. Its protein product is CASSPFGERAFF.

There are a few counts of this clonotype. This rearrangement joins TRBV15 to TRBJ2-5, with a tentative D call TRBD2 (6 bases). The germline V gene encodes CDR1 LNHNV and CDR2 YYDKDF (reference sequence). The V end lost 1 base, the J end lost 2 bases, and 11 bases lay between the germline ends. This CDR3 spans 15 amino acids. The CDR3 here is CATSRVLAGQETQYF. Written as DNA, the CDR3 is TGTGCCACCAGCAGAGTCCTGGCGGGGCAAGAGACCCAGTACTTC.

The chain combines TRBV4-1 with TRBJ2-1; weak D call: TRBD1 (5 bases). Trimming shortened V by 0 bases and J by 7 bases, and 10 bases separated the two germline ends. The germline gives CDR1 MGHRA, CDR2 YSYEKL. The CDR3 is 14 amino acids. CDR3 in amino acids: CASSQEGARNEQFF. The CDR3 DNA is TGCGCCAGCAGCCAAGAAGGGGCTAGGAATGAGCAGTTCTTC.

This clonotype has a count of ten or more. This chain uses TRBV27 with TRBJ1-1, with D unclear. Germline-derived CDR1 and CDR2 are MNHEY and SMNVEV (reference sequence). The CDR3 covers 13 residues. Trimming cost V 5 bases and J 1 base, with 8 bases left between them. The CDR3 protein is CASSPRSNTEAFF. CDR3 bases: TGTGCCAGCAGTCCCCGATCGAACACTGAAGCTTTCTTT.

In DNA form, the CDR3 reads TGTGCCAGCAGCGCTGGAACATACTACGAGCAGTACTTC. It is translated as CASSAGTYYEQYF. This sequence joins TRBV5-5 and TRBJ2-7; D is ambiguous. The germline CDR1 and CDR2 sequences are SGHKS and YYEKEE (reference sequence). The CDR3 length is 13 residues. Trimming took 4 bases from V and 3 from J, leaving 11 bases between them.

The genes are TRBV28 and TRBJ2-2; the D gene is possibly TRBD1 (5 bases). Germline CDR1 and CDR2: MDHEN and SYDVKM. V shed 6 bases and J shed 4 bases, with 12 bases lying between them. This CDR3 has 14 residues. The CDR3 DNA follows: TGTGCCAGCAGAAAGGGGTATCGCACCGGGGAGCTGTTTTTT. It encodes CASRKGYRTGELFF. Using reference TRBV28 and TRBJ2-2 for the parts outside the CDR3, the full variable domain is DVKVTQSSRYLVKRTGEKVFLECVQDMDHENMFWYRQDPGLGLRLIYFSYDVKMKEKGDIPEGYSVSREKKERFSLILESASTNQTSMYLCASRKGYRTGELFFGEGSRLTVL.

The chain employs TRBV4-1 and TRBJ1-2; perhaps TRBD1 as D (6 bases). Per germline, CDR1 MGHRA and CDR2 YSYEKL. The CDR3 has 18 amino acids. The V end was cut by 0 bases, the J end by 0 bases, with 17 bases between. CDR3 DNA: TGCGCCAGCAGCCAAGAGGGACACCCTGTAGCTGCTAACTATGGCTACACCTTC. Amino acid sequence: CASSQEGHPVAANYGYTF.

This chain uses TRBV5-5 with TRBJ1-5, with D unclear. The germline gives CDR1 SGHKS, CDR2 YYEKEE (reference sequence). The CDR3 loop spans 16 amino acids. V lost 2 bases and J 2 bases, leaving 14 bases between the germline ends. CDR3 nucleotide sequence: TGTGCCAGCAGCTTCTGGTTTGGGAAGGGCAATCAGCCCCAGCATTTT. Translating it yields CASSFWFGKGNQPQHF.

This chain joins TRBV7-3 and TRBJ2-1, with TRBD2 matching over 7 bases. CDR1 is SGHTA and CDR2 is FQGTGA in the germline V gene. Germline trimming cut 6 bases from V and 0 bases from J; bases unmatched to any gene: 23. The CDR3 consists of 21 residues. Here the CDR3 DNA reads TGTGCCAGCAGGCCCCTCGAGAGTTGTAGGACTAGTCAATACTCCTACAATGAGCAGTTCTTC. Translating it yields CASRPLESCRTSQYSYNEQFF. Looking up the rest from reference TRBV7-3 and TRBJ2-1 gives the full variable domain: GAGVSQTPSNKVTEKGKYVELRCDPISGHTALYWYRQSLGQGPEFLIYFQGTGAADDSGLPNDRFFAVRPEGSVSTLKIQRTERGDSAVYLCASRPLESCRTSQYSYNEQFFGPGTRLTVL.

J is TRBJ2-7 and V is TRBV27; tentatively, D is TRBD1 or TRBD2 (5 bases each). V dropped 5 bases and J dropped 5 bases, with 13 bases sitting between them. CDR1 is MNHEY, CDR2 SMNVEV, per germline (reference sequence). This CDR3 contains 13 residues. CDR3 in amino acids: CASSGDRLDEQYF. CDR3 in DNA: TGTGCCAGCAGTGGGGACCGCCTCGACGAGCAGTACTTC.

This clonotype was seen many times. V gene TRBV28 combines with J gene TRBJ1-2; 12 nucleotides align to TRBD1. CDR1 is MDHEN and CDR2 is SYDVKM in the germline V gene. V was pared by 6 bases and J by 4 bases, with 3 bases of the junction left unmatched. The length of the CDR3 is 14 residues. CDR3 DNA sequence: TGTGCCAGCAGGGGGACAGGGGGCGTCTATGGCTACACCTTC. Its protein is CASRGTGGVYGYTF.

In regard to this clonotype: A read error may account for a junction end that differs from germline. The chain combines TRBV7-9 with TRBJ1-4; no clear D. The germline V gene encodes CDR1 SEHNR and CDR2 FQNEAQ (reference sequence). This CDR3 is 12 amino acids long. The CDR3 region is CTSSLGDEKLFF. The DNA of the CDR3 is TGTACCAGCAGCTTAGGCGATGAAAAACTGTTTTTT. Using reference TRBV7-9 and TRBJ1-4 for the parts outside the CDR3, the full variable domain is DTGVSQNPRHKITKRGQNVTFRCDPISEHNRLYWYRQTLGQGPEFLTYFQNEAQLEKSRLLSDRFSAERPKGSFSTLEIQRTEQGDSAMYLCTSSLGDEKLFFGSGTQLSVL.

The CDR3 reads CASSRTSFLAGLPGNEQFF. DNA of the CDR3: TGTGCCAGCAGCCGGACGTCATTTCTAGCGGGGCTACCTGGCAATGAGCAGTTCTTC. The J gene is TRBJ2-1, the V gene TRBV6-2 or TRBV6-3; 9 bases agree with TRBD2. Germline assignment: CDR1 MNHEY and CDR2 SVGEGT. This CDR3 has 19 residues. V trimming: 6 bases; J trimming: 6 bases; junction bases outside the gene matches: 21.

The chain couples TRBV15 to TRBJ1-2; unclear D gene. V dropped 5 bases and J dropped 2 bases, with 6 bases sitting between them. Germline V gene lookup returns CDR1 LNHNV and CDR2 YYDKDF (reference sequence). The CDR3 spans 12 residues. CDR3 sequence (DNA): TGTGCCACCAGCCCGAGCAACTATGGCTACACCTTC. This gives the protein CATSPSNYGYTF.

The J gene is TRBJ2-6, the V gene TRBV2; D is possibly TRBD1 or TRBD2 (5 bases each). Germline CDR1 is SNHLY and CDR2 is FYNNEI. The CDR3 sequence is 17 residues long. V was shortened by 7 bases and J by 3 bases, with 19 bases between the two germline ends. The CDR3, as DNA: TGTGCCAGCACCCCGGGACGGCTAACTTTTGGGGCCAACGTCCTGACTTTC. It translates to CASTPGRLTFGANVLTF.

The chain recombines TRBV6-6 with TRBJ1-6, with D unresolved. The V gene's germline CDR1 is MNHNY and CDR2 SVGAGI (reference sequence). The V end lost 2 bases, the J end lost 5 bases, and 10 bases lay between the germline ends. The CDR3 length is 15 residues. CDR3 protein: CASSYTRTDNSPLHF. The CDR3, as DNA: TGTGCCAGCAGTTACACTCGGACGGATAATTCACCCCTCCACTTT.

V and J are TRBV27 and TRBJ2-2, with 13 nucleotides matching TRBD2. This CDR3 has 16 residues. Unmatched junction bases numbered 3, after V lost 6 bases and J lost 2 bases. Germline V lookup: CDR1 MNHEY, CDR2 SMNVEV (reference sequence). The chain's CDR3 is CASRGLAGSNTGELFF. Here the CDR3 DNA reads TGTGCCAGCAGGGGACTAGCGGGGTCAAACACCGGGGAGCTGTTTTTT.

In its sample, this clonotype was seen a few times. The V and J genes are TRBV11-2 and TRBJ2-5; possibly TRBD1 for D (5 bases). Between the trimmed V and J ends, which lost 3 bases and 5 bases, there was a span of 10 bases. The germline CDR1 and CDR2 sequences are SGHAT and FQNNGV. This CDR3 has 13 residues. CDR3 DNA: TGTGCCAGCAGCTTGTCAGGGTACGAGACCCAGTACTTC. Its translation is CASSLSGYETQYF.

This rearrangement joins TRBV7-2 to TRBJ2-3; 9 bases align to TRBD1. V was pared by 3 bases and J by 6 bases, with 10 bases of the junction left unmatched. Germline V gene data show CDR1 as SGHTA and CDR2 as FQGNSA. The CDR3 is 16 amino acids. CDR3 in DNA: TGTGCCAGCAGCTTTACAGGGGGCGCGACAAGGGATACGCAGTATTTT. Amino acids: CASSFTGGATRDTQYF.

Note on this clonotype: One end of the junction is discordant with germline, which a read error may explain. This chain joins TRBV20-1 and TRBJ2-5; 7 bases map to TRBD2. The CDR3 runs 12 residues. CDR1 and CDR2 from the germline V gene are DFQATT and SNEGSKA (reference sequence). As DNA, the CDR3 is TGCAGTCCTAGCGGTTTCCAAGAGACCCAGTACTTC. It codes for CSPSGFQETQYF.